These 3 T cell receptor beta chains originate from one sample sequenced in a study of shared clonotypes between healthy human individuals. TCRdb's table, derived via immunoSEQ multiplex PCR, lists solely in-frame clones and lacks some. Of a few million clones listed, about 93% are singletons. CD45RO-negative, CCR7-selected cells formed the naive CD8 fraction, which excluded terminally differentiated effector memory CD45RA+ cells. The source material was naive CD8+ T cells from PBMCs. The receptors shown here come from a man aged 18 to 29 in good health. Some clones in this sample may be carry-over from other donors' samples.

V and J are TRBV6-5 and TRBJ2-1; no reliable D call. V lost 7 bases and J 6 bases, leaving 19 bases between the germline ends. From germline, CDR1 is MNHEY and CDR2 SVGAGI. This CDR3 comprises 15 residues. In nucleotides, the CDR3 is TGTGCCAGCACCCTTTTCGGGCCAGGAGTCAATGAGCAGTTCTTC. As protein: CASTLFGPGVNEQFF.

For the CDR3, the DNA is TGTGCCAGCAGCGTAGGCCATCTCCGATACGAGCAGTACTTC. Its translation: CASSVGHLRYEQYF. The chain links TRBV9 to TRBJ2-7; D remains unclear. Germline V gives CDR1 SGDLS, CDR2 YYNGEE. Trimming cost V 0 bases and J 4 bases, with 11 bases left between them. The CDR3 totals 14 residues.

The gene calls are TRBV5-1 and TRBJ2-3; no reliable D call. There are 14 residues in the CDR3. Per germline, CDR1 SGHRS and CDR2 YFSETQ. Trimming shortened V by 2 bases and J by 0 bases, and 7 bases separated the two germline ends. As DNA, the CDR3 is TGCGCCAGCAGCTTTTTCGGGAGCACAGATACGCAGTATTTT. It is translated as CASSFFGSTDTQYF.